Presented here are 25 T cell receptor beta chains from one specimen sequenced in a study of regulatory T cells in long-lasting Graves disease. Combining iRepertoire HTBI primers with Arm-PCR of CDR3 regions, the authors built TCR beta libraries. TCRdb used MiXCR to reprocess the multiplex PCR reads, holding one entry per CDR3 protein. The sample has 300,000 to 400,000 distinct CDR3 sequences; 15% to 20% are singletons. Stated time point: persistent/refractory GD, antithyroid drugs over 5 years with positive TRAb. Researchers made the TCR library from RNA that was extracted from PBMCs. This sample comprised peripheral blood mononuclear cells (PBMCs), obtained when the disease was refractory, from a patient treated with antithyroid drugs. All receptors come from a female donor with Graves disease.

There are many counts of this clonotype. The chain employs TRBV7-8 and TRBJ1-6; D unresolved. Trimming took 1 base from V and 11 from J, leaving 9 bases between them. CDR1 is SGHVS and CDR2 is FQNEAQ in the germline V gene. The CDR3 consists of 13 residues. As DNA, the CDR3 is TGTGCCAGCAGCTTAGAAAGACCAGCACCCCTCCACTTT. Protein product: CASSLERPAPLHF.

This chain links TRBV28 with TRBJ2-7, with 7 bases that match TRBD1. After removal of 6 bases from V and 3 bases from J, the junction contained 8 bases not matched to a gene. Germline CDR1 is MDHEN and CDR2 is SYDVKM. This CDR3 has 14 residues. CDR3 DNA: TGTGCCAGCAGACCCGGGACAGACCTCTACGAGCAGTACTTC. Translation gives CASRPGTDLYEQYF.

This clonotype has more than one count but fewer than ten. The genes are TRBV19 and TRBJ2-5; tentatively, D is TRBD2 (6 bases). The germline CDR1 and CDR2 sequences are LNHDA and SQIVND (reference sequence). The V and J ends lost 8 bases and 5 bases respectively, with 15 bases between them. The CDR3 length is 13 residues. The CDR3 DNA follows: TGTGCCAGTGCCGGGGGTCGTGGGGAGACCCAGTACTTC. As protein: CASAGGRGETQYF.

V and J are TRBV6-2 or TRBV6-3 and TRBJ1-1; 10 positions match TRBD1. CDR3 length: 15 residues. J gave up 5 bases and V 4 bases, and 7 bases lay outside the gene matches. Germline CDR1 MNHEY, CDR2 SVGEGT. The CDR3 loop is CASSFRTGGGTEAFF. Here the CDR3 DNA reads TGTGCCAGCAGTTTTCGGACAGGGGGTGGGACTGAAGCTTTCTTT.

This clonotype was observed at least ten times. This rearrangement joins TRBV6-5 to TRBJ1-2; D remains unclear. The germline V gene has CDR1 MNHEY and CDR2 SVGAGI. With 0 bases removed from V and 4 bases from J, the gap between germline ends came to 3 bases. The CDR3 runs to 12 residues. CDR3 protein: CASSYSSYGYTF. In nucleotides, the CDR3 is TGTGCCAGCAGTTACTCGTCCTATGGCTACACCTTC.

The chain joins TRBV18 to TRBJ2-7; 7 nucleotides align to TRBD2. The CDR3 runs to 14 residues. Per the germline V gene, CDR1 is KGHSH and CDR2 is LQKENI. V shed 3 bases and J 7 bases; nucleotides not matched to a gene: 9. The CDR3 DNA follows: TGTGCCAGCTCACCGAGCGGGACCCCCAGGGAGCAGTACTTC. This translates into CASSPSGTPREQYF.

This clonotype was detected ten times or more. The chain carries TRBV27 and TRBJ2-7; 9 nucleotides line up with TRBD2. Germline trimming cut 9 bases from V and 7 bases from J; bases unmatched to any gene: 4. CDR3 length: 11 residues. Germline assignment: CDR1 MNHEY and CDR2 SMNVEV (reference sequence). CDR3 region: CAREAGGEQYF. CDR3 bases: TGTGCCAGAGAGGCGGGGGGGGAGCAGTACTTC.

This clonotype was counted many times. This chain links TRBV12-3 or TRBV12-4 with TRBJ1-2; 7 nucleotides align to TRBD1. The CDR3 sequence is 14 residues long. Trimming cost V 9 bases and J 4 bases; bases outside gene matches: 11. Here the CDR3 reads CASVQGNEAYGYTF. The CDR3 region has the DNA TGTGCCAGTGTACAGGGGAACGAGGCCTATGGCTACACCTTC.

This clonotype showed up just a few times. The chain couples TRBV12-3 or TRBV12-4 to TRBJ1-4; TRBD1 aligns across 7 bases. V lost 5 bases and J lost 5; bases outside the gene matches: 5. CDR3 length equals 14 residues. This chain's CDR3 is CASSKDRFNEKLFF. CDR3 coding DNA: TGTGCCAGCAGTAAGGACAGGTTCAATGAAAAACTGTTTTTT.

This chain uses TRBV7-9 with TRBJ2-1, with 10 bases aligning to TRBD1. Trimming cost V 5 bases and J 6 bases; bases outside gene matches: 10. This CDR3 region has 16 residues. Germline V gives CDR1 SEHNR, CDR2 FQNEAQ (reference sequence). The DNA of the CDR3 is TGTGCCAGCAGCCACGGGGACAGGGGCCTAGGCAATGAGCAGTTCTTC. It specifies CASSHGDRGLGNEQFF.

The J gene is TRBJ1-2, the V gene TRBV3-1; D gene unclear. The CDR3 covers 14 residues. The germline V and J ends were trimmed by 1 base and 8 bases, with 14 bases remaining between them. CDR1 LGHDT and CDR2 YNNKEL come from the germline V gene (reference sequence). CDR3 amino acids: CASSQGTLARGYTF. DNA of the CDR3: TGTGCCAGCAGCCAAGGGACTTTAGCGCGCGGCTACACCTTC.

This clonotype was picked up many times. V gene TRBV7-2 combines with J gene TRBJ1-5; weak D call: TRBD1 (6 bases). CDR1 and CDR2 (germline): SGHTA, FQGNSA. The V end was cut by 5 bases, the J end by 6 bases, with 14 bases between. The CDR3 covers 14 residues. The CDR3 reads CASSAGTRFQPQHF. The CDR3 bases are TGTGCCAGCAGCGCCGGGACAAGGTTTCAGCCCCAGCATTTT. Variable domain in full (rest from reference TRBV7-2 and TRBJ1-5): GAGVSQSPSNKVTEKGKDVELRCDPISGHTALYWYRQSLGQGLEFLIYFQGNSAPDKSGLPSDRFSAERTGGSVSTLTIQRTQQEDSAVYLCASSAGTRFQPQHFGDGTRLSIL.

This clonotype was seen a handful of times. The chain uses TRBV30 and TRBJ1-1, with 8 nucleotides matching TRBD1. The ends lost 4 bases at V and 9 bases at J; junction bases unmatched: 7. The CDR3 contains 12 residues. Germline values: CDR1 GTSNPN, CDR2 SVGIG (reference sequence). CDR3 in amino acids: CAWISGGVKAFF. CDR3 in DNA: TGTGCCTGGATCTCAGGGGGCGTGAAAGCTTTCTTT.

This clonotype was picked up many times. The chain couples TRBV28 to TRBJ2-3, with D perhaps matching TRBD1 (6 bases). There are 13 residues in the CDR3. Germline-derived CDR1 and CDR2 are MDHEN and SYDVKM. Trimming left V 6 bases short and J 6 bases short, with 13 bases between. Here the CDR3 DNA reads TGTGCCAGCAGGCTACCTACAGGGGATACGCAGTATTTT. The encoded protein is CASRLPTGDTQYF.

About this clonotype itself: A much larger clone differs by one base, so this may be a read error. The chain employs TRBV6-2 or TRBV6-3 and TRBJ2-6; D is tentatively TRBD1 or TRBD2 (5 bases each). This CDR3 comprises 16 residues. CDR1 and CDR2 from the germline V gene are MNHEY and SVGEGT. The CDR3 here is CASNPGAAFGANVLAF. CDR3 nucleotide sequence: TGTGCCAGCAACCCCGGGGCGGCCTTTGGGGCCAACGTCCTGGCTTTC.

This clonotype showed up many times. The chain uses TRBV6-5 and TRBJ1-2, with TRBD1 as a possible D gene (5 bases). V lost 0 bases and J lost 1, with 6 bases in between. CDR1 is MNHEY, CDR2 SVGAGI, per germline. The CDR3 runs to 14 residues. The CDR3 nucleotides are TGTGCCAGCAGTTACTCGGACATTAACTATGGCTACACCTTC. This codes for CASSYSDINYGYTF.

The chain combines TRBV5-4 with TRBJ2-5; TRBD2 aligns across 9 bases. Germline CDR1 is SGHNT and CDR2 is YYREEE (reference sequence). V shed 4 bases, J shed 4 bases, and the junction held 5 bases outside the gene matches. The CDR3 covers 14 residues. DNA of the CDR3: TGTGCCAGCAGCCTGGGACTAGCACGAGAGACCCAGTACTTC. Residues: CASSLGLARETQYF.

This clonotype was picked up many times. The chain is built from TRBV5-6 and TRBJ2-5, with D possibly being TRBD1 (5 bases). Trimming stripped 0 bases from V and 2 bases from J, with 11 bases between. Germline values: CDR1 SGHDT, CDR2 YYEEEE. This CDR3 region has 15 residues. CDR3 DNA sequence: TGTGCCAGCAGCTTGGGACAGTCTATGCAAGAGACCCAGTACTTC. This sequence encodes CASSLGQSMQETQYF.

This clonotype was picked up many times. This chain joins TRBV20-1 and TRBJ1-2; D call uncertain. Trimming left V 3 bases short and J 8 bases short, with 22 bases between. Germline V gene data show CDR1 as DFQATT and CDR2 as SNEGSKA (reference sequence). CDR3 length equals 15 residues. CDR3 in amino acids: CSASSVRGVQKGYTF. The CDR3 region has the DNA TGCAGTGCTAGTTCCGTTCGTGGTGTTCAGAAGGGCTACACCTTC.

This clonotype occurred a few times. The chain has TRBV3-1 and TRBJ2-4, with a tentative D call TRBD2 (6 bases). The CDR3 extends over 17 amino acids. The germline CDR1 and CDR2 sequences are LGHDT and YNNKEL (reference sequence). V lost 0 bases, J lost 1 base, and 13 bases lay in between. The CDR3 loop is CASSQEVAGRAKNIQYF. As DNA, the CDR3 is TGTGCCAGCAGCCAAGAGGTGGCAGGGAGGGCCAAAAACATTCAGTACTTC.

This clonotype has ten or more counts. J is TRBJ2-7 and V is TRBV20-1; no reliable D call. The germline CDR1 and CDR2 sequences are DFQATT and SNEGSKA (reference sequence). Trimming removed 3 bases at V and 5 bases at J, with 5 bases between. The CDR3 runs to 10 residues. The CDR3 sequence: CSARRDEQYF. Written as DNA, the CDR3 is TGCAGTGCTAGGAGAGACGAGCAGTACTTC.

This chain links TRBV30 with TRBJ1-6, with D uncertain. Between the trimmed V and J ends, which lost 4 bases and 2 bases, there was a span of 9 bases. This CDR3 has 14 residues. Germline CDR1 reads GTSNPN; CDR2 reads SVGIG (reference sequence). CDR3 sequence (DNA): TGTGCCTGGACCCGGGGAGCCTATAATTCACCCCTCCACTTT. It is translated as CAWTRGAYNSPLHF. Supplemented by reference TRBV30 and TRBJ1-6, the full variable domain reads SQTIHQWPATLVQPVGSPLSLECTVEGTSNPNLYWYRQAAGRGLQLLFYSVGIGQISSEVPQNLSASRPQDRQFILSSKKLLLSDSGFYLCAWTRGAYNSPLHFGNGTRLTVT.

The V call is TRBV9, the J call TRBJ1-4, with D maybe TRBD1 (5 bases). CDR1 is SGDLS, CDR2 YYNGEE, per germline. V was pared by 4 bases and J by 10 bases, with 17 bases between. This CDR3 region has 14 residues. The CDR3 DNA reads TGTGCCAGCAGCCACGGCAGGGAGGTAACAAAACTGTTTTTT. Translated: CASSHGREVTKLFF.

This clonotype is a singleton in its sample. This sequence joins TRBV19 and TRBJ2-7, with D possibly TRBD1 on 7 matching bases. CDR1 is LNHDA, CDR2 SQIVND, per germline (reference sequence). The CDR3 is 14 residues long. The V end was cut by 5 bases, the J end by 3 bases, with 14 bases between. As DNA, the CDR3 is TGTGCCAGTAGTCGGGGGACAGAGGTCTACGAGCAGTACTTC. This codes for CASSRGTEVYEQYF. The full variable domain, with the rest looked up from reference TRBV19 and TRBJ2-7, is DGGITQSPKYLFRKEGQNVTLSCEQNLNHDAMYWYRQDPGQGLRLIYYSQIVNDFQKGDIAEGYSVSREKKESFPLTVTSAQKNPTAFYLCASSRGTEVYEQYFGPGTRLTVT.

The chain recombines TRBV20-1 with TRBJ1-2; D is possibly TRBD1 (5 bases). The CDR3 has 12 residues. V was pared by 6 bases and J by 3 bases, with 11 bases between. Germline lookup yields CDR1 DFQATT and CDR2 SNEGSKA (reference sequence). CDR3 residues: CSAATGDYGYTF. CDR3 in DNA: TGCAGTGCAGCAACAGGAGACTATGGCTACACCTTC.